Detailed here is one T cell receptor (beta chain). The antigen is unknown. This sample is part of a study of CD8 T cells in Susac syndrome. Findings and caveats of the study: The study conceded that its TCR sequencing and HLA analysis involved relatively few individuals. Expansion of clones was not seen in the CD4+ T cell repertoires of Susac syndrome.

Sequencing of TCR beta was performed on blood CD8+ and CD4+ T cells. Negative magnetic isolation gave CD8+ and CD4+ cells; FACS enriched CD8+ TEMRA. Random hexamers were used to reverse transcribe an amount of about 0.45 to 1 ug RNA. TCRdb itself ran the immunoSEQ multiplex PCR reads through MiXCR, one entry per CDR3 protein. Among some 170,000 distinct CDR3 sequences listed, over 90% were seen once. This TCR was sampled from a human donor with Susac syndrome. Sequencing was performed on CD4+ T cells from PBMCs.

The CDR3 DNA sequence: TGTGCCAGCAGTCCCGGCCGCACAGATACGCAGTATTTT. Amino acids: CASSPGRTDTQYF. The rearrangement uses TRBV12-3 or TRBV12-4 and TRBJ2-3; D is unclear. The CDR3 is 13 amino acids. V lost 5 bases to trimming and J lost 1 base, with 7 bases between them.